The 19 T cell receptor beta chains presented below share a single source sample, sequenced in a study of human versus mouse CDR3 diversity and MHC coevolution. Sequencing was performed with immunoSEQ multiplex PCR; in TCRdb, only in-frame clones are kept and a portion is missing. The sample includes about 77,000 clones, around 92% seen only once; the top ten take around 0.15%. The sample was naive CD4+ T cells from blood. The subset denotes: CD45RO-negative CD62L-positive naive CD4 T cells. These receptors all come from a person between 30 and 69 years old in good health.

The V gene is TRBV6-1, the J gene TRBJ2-2; D is uncertain. This CDR3 has 13 residues. V was clipped by 4 bases and J by 1 base, with 4 bases between them. Germline assignment: CDR1 MNHNS and CDR2 SASEGT. CDR3 sequence: CASSAVNTGELFF. In DNA form, the CDR3 reads TGTGCCAGCAGTGCTGTGAACACCGGGGAGCTGTTTTTT.

This sequence joins TRBV10-3 and TRBJ1-1; D is ambiguous. V lost 4 bases, J lost 1 base, and 7 bases lay in between. The CDR3 spans 13 residues. Germline V gene lookup returns CDR1 ENHRY and CDR2 SYGVKD. In DNA form, the CDR3 reads TGTGCCATCAGTGGACAAGCGAACACTGAAGCTTTCTTT. Protein: CAISGQANTEAFF.

The chain is built from TRBV27 and TRBJ2-1, with a tentative D call TRBD2 (7 bases). The germline V and J ends were trimmed by 8 bases and 3 bases, with 17 bases remaining between them. Germline values: CDR1 MNHEY, CDR2 SMNVEV (reference sequence). The CDR3 sequence is 15 residues long. CDR3 loop: CASRGAGAGYNEQFF. The DNA for the CDR3 is TGTGCCAGCCGGGGGGCAGGGGCGGGCTACAATGAGCAGTTCTTC.

This chain connects TRBV6-4 to TRBJ2-7; D uncertain. CDR1 is MRHNA and CDR2 is SNTAGT in the germline V gene. With 0 bases removed from V and 2 bases from J, the gap between germline ends came to 11 bases. The CDR3 extends over 15 amino acids. The CDR3 DNA reads as TGTGCCAGCAGTGACTCGAAAAGCCCTCCCTACGAGCAGTACTTC. Amino acids: CASSDSKSPPYEQYF.

The chain combines TRBV7-9 with TRBJ1-2; the match to TRBD1 covers 11 bases. The J segment lost 8 bases and the V segment lost 0 bases, leaving 5 bases of the junction unmatched. Germline CDR1 reads SEHNR; CDR2 reads FQNEAQ (reference sequence). The CDR3 has 15 residues. CDR3 in amino acids: CASSLAGTGGNGYTF. CDR3 coding DNA: TGTGCCAGCAGCTTAGCCGGGACAGGGGGTAACGGCTACACCTTC.

This rearrangement joins TRBV7-7 to TRBJ1-1; the match to TRBD1 covers 9 bases. The CDR3 totals 13 residues. The V gene end was trimmed by 5 bases and the J gene end by 5 bases; junction bases not matched to a gene: 3. Per germline, CDR1 SSHAT and CDR2 FNYEAQ (reference sequence). This CDR3 is CASSKDRGTEAFF. CDR3 nucleotide sequence: TGTGCCAGCAGCAAGGACAGGGGAACTGAAGCTTTCTTT.

This chain joins TRBV6-7 and TRBJ1-5, with D perhaps matching TRBD1 (5 bases). TRBV6-7 is noted as an ORF with a role that remains uncertain. The CDR3 covers 15 residues. Trimming took off 9 bases at V and 0 bases at J, with 15 bases between the two ends. This CDR3 reads CARGGRSDSNQPQHF. The DNA for the CDR3 is TGTGCCAGGGGGGGACGGAGTGATAGCAATCAGCCCCAGCATTTT.

V gene TRBV29-1 combines with J gene TRBJ1-4; perhaps TRBD1 as D (6 bases). The CDR3 totals 12 residues. The germline V gene has CDR1 SQVTM and CDR2 ANQGSEA. Trimming took 4 bases from V and 5 from J, leaving 8 bases between them. The CDR3 reads CSVAGENEKLFF. Written as DNA, the CDR3 is TGCAGCGTTGCAGGGGAGAATGAAAAACTGTTTTTT. Full variable domain (missing parts from reference TRBV29-1 and TRBJ1-4): SAVISQKPSRDICQRGTSLTIQCQVDSQVTMMFWYRQQPGQSLTLIATANQGSEATYESGFVIDKFPISRPNLTFSTLTVSNMSPEDSSIYLCSVAGENEKLFFGSGTQLSVL.

The rearrangement joins TRBV5-1 to TRBJ2-2; TRBD2 matches at 8 bases. Losses at the gene ends were 4 bases for V and 2 bases for J; bases not matched to a gene: 7. The length of the CDR3 is 16 residues. The germline CDR1 and CDR2 sequences are SGHRS and YFSETQ. CDR3 in DNA: TGCGCCAGCAGCGCGGCGGGGGGCACTAACACCGGGGAGCTGTTTTTT. Amino acid sequence: CASSAAGGTNTGELFF.

The rearrangement joins TRBV27 to TRBJ1-6, with D uncertain. V was shortened by 4 bases and J by 2 bases, with 6 bases between the two germline ends. Looked up from germline, CDR1 is MNHEY and CDR2 is SMNVEV (reference sequence). The CDR3 length is 14 residues. For the CDR3, the DNA is TGTGCCAGCAGTTATAAGCCCTATAATTCACCCCTCCACTTT. This gives the protein CASSYKPYNSPLHF.

The chain carries TRBV7-9 and TRBJ2-1; 9 bases align to TRBD2. Per germline, CDR1 SEHNR and CDR2 FQNEAQ (reference sequence). V lost 10 bases, J lost 8 bases, and 12 bases stayed unmatched. This CDR3 is built from 14 residues. CDR3 loop: CATTQASGRYEQFF. In DNA form, the CDR3 reads TGTGCCACCACACAGGCAAGCGGGAGGTATGAGCAGTTCTTC. Using reference TRBV7-9 and TRBJ2-1 for the parts outside the CDR3, the full variable domain is DTGVSQNPRHKITKRGQNVTFRCDPISEHNRLYWYRQTLGQGPEFLTYFQNEAQLEKSRLLSDRFSAERPKGSFSTLEIQRTEQGDSAMYLCATTQASGRYEQFFGPGTRLTVL.

J is TRBJ2-7 and V is TRBV5-5; D possibly corresponds to TRBD2 (6 bases). This CDR3 has 16 amino acids. CDR1 and CDR2 from the germline V gene are SGHKS and YYEKEE (reference sequence). With 1 base removed from V and 0 bases from J, the gap between germline ends came to 14 bases. The CDR3 protein is CASSLISGLYSYEQYF. The CDR3 DNA follows: TGTGCCAGCAGCTTGATATCCGGACTATACTCCTACGAGCAGTACTTC.

The chain links TRBV4-1 to TRBJ1-5; 7 nucleotides line up with TRBD1. V lost 4 bases and J lost 5; bases outside the gene matches: 8. The CDR3 has 15 residues. The germline V gene encodes CDR1 MGHRA and CDR2 YSYEKL. This CDR3 is CASSLNRGLHQPQHF. The CDR3 coding sequence is TGCGCCAGCAGCCTAAACAGGGGTCTACATCAGCCCCAGCATTTT.

This clone was counted once. This rearrangement joins TRBV6-1 to TRBJ1-1; D possibly corresponds to TRBD1 (5 bases). V lost 7 bases to trimming and J lost 5 bases, with 20 bases between them. Germline V gene lookup returns CDR1 MNHNS and CDR2 SASEGT. CDR3 size: 15 residues. CDR3 nucleotide sequence: TGTGCCAGCATCCCCCCCAGGGTCCCCTGGACTGAAGCTTTCTTT. Protein: CASIPPRVPWTEAFF.

This clone was counted between two and nine times. The chain employs TRBV10-3 and TRBJ1-2; 10 nucleotides line up with TRBD1. This CDR3 contains 15 residues. Trimming at V came to 3 bases and at J to 5 bases, leaving 6 bases not matched to a gene. Germline CDR1 is ENHRY and CDR2 is SYGVKD. CDR3 amino acids: CAISDGQGGKYGYTF. For the CDR3, the DNA is TGTGCCATCAGTGATGGACAGGGGGGAAAGTATGGCTACACCTTC.

The chain recombines TRBV10-2 with TRBJ2-2, with D tentatively TRBD2 (7 bases). V lost 11 bases and J 4 bases, leaving 26 bases between the germline ends. Looked up from germline, CDR1 is WSHSY and CDR2 is SAAADI. This CDR3 comprises 17 residues. The CDR3 DNA follows: TGCGCCGGGGGGGGCAGGGACCGCTCTCTGGTCACCGGGGAGCTGTTTTTT. It codes for CAGGGRDRSLVTGELFF.

V gene TRBV10-1 combines with J gene TRBJ2-5; D is unresolved. Matching the DNA end better, TRBJ2-7 makes the J call doubtful. The CDR3 is made up of 15 amino acids. Germline V gene lookup returns CDR1 WNHNN and CDR2 SYGVQD (reference sequence). Here the CDR3 reads CASSDPSTATYEQYF. For the CDR3, the DNA is TGCGCCAGCAGTGACCCTTCTACAGCCACCTACGAGCAGTACTTC.

J is TRBJ2-3 and V is TRBV2; D gene ambiguous. The germline CDR1 and CDR2 sequences are SNHLY and FYNNEI. Trimming cost V 3 bases and J 4 bases, with 5 bases left between them. The length of the CDR3 is 12 residues. CDR3 residues: CASSESADTQYF. CDR3 nucleotides: TGTGCCAGCAGTGAGTCGGCAGATACGCAGTATTTT.

This chain links TRBV5-1 with TRBJ1-2; D unclear. The V gene's germline CDR1 is SGHRS and CDR2 YFSETQ. The CDR3 consists of 13 residues. With 0 bases removed from V and 4 bases from J, the gap between germline ends came to 7 bases. CDR3 sequence reads: CASSLDVSYGYTF. Written as DNA, the CDR3 is TGCGCCAGCAGCTTGGATGTCAGCTATGGCTACACCTTC.